This record looks at one T cell receptor (beta chain) sequence and its context. This entry is derived from a study of OX40 agonist ivuxolimab in advanced cancers. This CDR3 has 16 amino acids. J gave up 4 bases and V 2 bases, and 10 bases lay outside the gene matches. CDR1 is SGHDT and CDR2 is YYEEEE in the germline V gene. Profiled with immunoSEQ multiplex PCR; TCRdb holds only in-frame clones, not every one. In the table there are tens of thousands of clones, approximately 85% of which are singletons. This receptor was obtained from an adult with an advanced solid tumor such as melanoma, head and neck, liver or kidney cancer. The V and J genes are TRBV5-6 and TRBJ2-3, with 7 nucleotides matching TRBD1. The sample here was CD4+ or CD8+ T cells sorted from blood, taken in a trial of the OX40 agonist ivuxolimab. The CDR3 here is CASSFLRQGMADTQYF. The DNA of the CDR3 is TGTGCCAGCAGCTTTTTACGACAGGGAATGGCAGATACGCAGTATTTT.